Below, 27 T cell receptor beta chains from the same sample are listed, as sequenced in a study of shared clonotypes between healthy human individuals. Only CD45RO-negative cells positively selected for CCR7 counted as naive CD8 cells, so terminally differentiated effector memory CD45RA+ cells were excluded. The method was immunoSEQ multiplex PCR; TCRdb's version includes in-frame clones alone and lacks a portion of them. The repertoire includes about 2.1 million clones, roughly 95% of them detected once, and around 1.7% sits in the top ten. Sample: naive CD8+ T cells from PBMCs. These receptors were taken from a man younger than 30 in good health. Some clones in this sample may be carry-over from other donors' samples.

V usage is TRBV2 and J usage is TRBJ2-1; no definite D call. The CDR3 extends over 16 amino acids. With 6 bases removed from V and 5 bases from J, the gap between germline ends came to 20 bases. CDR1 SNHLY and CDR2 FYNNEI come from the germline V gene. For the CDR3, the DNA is TGTGCCAGCAGGGCCCTTGACAACGCCGAAAACAATGAGCAGTTCTTC. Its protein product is CASRALDNAENNEQFF.

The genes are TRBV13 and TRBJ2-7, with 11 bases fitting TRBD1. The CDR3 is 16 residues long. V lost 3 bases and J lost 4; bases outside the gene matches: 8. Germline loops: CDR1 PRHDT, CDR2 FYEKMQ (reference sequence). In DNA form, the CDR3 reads TGTGCCAGCAGCTTTGGCCGGGACAGGGGGTTTTACGAGCAGTACTTC. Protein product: CASSFGRDRGFYEQYF.

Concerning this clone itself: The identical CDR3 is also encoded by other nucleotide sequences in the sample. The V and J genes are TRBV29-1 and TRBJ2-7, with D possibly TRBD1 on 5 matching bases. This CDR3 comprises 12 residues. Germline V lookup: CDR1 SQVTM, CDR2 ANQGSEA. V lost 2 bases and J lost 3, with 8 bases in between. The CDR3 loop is CSVETGSYEQYF. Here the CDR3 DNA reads TGCAGCGTTGAAACAGGAAGCTACGAGCAGTACTTC.

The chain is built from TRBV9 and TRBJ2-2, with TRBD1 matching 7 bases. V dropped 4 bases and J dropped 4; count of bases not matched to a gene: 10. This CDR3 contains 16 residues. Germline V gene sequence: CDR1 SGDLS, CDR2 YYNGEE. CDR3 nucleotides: TGTGCCAGCAGCCTGCAGGACAGGTCGGGCACCGGGGAGCTGTTTTTT. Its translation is CASSLQDRSGTGELFF.

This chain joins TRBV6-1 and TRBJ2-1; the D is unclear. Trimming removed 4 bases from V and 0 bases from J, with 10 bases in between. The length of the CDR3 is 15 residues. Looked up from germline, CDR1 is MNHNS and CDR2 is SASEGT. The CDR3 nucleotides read TGTGCCAGCAGTGGAGACATCAGCTCCTACAATGAGCAGTTCTTC. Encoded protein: CASSGDISSYNEQFF.

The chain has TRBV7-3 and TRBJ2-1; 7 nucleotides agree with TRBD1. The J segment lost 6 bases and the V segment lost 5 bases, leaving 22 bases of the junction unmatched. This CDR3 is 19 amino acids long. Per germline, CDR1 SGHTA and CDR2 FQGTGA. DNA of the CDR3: TGTGCCAGCAGCCTCTTAGGGTGTGTAGACAGGGAAATTTGCAATGAGCAGTTCTTC. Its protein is CASSLLGCVDREICNEQFF.

This chain's CDR3 is CASSQDKRGRELFF. In nucleotides, the CDR3 is TGCGCCAGCAGCCAAGATAAAAGGGGCCGGGAGCTGTTTTTT. This sequence joins TRBV4-3 and TRBJ2-2; tentative D call: TRBD1 (5 bases). Per germline, CDR1 LGHNA and CDR2 YSLEER. Deletions cut 0 bases from V and 9 bases from J, with 11 bases between. The CDR3 extends over 14 amino acids.

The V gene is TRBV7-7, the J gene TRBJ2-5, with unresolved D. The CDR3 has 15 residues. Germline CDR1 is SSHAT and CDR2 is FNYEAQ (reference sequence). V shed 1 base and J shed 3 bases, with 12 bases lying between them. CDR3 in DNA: TGTGCCAGCAGCTTAGGTACTGGGTCAGAAGAGACCCAGTACTTC. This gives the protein CASSLGTGSEETQYF.

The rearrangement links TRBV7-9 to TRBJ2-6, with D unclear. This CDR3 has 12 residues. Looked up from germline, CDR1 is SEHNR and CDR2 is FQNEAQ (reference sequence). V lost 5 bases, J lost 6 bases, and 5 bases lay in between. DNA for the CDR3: TGTGCCAGCAGCCCCTCGGCCAACGTCCTGACTTTC. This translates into CASSPSANVLTF.

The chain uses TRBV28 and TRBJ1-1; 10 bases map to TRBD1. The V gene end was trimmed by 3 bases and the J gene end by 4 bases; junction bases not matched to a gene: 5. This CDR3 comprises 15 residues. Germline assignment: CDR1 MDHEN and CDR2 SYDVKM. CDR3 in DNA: TGTGCCAGCAGTTTCCAGACAGGGGGCCTCACTGAAGCTTTCTTT. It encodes CASSFQTGGLTEAFF.

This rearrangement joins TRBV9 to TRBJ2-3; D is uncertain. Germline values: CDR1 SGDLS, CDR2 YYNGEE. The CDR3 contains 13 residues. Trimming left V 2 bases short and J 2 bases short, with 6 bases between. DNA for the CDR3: TGTGCCAGCAGCGTCCAGCCCACAGATACGCAGTATTTT. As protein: CASSVQPTDTQYF.

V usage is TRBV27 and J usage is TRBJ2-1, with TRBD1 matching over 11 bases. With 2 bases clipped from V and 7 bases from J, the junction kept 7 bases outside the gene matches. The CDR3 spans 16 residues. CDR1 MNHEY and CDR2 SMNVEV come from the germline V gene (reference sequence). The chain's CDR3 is CASSLARDRGTNEQFF. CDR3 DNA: TGTGCCAGCAGTTTAGCCCGGGACAGGGGGACGAATGAGCAGTTCTTC.

This CDR3 reads CASSPGRYMNTEAFF. Written as DNA, the CDR3 is TGTGCCAGCAGCCCCGGACGGTACATGAACACTGAAGCTTTCTTT. V and J are TRBV7-2 and TRBJ1-1, with D unclear. V dropped 5 bases and J dropped 0 bases, with 13 bases sitting between them. Per germline, CDR1 SGHTA and CDR2 FQGNSA. The CDR3 has 15 amino acids.

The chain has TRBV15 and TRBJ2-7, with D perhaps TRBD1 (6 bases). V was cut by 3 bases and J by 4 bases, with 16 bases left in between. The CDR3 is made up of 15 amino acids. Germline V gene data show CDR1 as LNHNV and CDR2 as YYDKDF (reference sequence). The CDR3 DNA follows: TGTGCCACCAGCAGCAATCCAGGGGTGCAGTACGAGCAGTACTTC. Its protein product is CATSSNPGVQYEQYF.

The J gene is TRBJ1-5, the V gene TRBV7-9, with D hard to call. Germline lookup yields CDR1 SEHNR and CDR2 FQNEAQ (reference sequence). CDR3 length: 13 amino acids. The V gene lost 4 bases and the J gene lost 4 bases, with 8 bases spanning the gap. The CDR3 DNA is TGTGCCAGCAGCTCGGACGTAAATCAGCCCCAGCATTTT. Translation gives CASSSDVNQPQHF.

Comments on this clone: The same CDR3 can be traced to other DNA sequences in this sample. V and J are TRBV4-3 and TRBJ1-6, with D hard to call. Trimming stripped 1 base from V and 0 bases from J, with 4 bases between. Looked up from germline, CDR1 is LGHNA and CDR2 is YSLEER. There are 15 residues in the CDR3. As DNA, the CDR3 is TGCGCCAGCAGCCAAGGGAGCTCCTATAATTCACCCCTCCACTTT. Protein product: CASSQGSSYNSPLHF.

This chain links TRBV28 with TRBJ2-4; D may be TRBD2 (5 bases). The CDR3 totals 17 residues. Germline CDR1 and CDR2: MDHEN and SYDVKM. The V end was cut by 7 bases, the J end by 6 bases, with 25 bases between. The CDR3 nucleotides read TGTGCCAGCACCTTTTCCTTTGGACCGCCTCGGGGAAACATTCAGTACTTC. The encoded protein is CASTFSFGPPRGNIQYF.

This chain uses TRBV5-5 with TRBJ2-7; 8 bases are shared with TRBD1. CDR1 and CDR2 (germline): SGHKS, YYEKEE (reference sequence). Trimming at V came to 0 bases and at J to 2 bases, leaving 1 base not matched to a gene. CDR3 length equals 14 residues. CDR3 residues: CASSLEDRAYEQYF. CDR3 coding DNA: TGTGCCAGCAGCTTGGAGGACAGGGCCTACGAGCAGTACTTC.

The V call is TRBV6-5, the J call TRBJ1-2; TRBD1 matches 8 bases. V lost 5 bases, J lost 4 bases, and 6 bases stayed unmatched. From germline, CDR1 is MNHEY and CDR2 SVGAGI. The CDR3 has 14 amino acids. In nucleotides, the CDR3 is TGTGCCAGCAGTCCACAGGGGGTCGGCTATGGCTACACCTTC. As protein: CASSPQGVGYGYTF.

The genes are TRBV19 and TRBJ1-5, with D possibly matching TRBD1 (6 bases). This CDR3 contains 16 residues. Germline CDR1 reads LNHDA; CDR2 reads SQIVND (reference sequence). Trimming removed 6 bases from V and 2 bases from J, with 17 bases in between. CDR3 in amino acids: CASSKIRDKGNQPQHF. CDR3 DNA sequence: TGTGCCAGTAGCAAGATACGGGACAAGGGCAATCAGCCCCAGCATTTT. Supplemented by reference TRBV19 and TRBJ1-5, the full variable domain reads DGGITQSPKYLFRKEGQNVTLSCEQNLNHDAMYWYRQDPGQGLRLIYYSQIVNDFQKGDIAEGYSVSREKKESFPLTVTSAQKNPTAFYLCASSKIRDKGNQPQHFGDGTRLSIL.

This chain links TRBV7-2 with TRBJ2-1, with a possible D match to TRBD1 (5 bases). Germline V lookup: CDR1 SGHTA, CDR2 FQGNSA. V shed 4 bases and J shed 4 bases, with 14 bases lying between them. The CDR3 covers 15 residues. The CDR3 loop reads CASSSKKDSYNEQFF. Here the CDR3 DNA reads TGTGCCAGCAGCTCCAAAAAAGACAGTTACAATGAGCAGTTCTTC.

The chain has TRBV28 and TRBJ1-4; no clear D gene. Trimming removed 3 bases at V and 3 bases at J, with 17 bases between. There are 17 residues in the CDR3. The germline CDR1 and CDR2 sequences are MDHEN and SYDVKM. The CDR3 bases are TGTGCCAGCAGTTTGGGCGACACGGGAGTGGCTAATGAAAAACTGTTTTTT. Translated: CASSLGDTGVANEKLFF.

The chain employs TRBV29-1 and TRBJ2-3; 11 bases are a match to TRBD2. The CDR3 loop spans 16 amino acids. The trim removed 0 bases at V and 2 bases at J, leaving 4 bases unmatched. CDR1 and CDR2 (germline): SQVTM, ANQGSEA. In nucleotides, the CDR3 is TGCAGCGTTGAAGATCTGGGACTAGCGGCCACAGATACGCAGTATTTT. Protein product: CSVEDLGLAATDTQYF.

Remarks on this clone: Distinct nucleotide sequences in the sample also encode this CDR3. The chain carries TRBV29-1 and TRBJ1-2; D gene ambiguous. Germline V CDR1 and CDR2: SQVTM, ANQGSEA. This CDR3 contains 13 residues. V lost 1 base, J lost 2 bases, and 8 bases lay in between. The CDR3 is CSVEGGSNYGYTF. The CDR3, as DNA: TGCAGCGTTGAAGGAGGGAGCAACTATGGCTACACCTTC.

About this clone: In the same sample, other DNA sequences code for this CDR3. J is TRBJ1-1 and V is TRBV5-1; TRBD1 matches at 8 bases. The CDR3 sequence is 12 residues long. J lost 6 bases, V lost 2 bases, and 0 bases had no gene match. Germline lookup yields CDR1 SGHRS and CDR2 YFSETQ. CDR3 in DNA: TGCGCCAGCAGCTTACAGGGGGCTGAAGCTTTCTTT. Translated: CASSLQGAEAFF. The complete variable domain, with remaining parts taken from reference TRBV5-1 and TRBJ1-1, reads KAGVTQTPRYLIKTRGQQVTLSCSPISGHRSVSWYQQTPGQGLQFLFEYFSETQRNKGNFPGRFSGRQFSNSRSEMNVSTLELGDSALYLCASSLQGAEAFFGQGTRLTVV.

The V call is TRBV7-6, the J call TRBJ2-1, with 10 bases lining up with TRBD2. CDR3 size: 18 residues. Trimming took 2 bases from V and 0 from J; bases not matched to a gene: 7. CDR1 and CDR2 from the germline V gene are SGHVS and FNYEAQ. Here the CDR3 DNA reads TGTGCCAGCAGCTTACGGGGCCCTAGCGGGAGCTCCTACAATGAGCAGTTCTTC. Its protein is CASSLRGPSGSSYNEQFF.

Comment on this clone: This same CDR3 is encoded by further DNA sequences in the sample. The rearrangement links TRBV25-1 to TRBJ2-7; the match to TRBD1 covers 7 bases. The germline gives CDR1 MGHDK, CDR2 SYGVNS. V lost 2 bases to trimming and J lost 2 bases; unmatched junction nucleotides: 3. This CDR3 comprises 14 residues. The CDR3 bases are TGTGCCAGCAGTGAAGGGCAGGGGGCCTACGAGCAGTACTTC. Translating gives CASSEGQGAYEQYF.